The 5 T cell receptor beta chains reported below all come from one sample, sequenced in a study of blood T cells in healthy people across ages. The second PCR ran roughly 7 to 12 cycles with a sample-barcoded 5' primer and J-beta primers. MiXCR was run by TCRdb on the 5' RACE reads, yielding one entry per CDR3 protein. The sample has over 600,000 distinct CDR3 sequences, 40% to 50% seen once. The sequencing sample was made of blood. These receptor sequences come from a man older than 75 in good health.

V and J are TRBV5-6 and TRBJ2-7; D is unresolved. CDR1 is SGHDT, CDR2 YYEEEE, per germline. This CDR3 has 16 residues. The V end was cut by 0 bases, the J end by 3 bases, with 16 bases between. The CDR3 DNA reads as TGTGCCAGCAGCTTGGAGCTGACTGGCAACCGCTACGAGCAGTACTTC. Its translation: CASSLELTGNRYEQYF.

The CDR3 nucleotides read TGTGCCAGCTCACCAGATTTATTATCCGGTAACAATGAGCAGTTCTTC. It is translated as CASSPDLLSGNNEQFF. V and J are TRBV18 and TRBJ2-1; the D is unclear. V lost 2 bases, J lost 5 bases, and 16 bases lay in between. This CDR3 has 16 residues. Germline V gives CDR1 KGHSH, CDR2 LQKENI.

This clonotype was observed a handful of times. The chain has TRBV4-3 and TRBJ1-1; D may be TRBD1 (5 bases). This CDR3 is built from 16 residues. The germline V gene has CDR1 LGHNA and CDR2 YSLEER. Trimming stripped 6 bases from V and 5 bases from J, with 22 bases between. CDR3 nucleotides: TGCGCCAGCAGTCCGGGGGGGGATGGATGGGATACTGAAGCTTTCTTT. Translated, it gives CASSPGGDGWDTEAFF.

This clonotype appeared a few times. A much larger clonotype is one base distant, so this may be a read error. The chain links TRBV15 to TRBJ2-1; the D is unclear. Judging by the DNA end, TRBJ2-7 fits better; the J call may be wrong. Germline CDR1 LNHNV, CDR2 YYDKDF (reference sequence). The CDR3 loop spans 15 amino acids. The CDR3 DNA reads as TGTGCCACCAGCAGAGACGGAGACTCCTACAATGAGCAGTACTTC. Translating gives CATSRDGDSYNEQYF.

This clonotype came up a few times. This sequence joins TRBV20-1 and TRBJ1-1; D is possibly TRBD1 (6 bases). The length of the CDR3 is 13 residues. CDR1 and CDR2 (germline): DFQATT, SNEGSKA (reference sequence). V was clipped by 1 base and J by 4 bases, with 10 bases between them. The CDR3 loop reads CSARAEGGTEAFF. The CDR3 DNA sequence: TGCAGTGCTAGAGCCGAGGGGGGCACTGAAGCTTTCTTT.